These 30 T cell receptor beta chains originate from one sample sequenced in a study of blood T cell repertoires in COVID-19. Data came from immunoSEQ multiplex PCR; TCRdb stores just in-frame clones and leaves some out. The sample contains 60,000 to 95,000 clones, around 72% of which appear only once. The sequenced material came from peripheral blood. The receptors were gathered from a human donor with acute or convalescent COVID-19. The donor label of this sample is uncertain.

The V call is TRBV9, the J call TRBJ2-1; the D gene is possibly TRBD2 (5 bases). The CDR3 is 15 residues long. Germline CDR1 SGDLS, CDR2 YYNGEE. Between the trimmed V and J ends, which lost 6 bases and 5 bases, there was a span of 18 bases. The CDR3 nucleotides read TGTGCCAGCACCCGCTTGGGGTCTAGCCACAATGAGCAGTTCTTC. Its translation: CASTRLGSSHNEQFF.

Here the CDR3 reads CASSLTGLAADTQYF. The CDR3 DNA reads as TGTGCCAGCAGCTTAACGGGACTAGCAGCAGATACGCAGTATTTT. This chain links TRBV7-3 with TRBJ2-3; TRBD2 agrees at 9 bases. V was pared by 0 bases and J by 4 bases, with 2 bases of the junction left unmatched. In germline, CDR1 is SGHTA, CDR2 FQGTGA. The CDR3 sequence is 15 residues long.

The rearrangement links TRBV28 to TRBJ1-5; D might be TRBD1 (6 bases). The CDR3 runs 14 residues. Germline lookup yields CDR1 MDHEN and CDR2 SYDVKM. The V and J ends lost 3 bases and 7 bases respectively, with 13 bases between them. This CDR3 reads CASSFEGGWQPQHF. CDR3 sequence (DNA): TGTGCCAGCAGTTTTGAGGGGGGGTGGCAGCCCCAGCATTTT.

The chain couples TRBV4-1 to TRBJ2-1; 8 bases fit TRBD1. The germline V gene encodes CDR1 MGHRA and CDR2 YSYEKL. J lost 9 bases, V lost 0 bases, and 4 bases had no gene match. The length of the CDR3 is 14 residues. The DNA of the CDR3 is TGCGCCAGCAGCCAAGAGGGAACAGGGGGTGAGCAGTTCTTC. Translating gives CASSQEGTGGEQFF.

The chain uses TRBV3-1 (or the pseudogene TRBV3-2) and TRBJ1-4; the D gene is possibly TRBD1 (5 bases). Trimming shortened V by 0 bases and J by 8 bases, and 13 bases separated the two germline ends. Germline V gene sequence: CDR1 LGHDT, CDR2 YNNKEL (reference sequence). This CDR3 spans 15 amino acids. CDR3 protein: CASSQDGGGEEKLFF. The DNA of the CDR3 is TGTGCCAGCAGCCAAGACGGGGGAGGAGAGGAAAAACTGTTTTTT.

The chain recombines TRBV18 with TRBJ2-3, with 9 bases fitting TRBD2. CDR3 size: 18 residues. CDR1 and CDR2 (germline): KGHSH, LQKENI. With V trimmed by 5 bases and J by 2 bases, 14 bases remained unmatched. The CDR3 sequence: CASSALAGVGFNTDTQYF. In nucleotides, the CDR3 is TGTGCCAGCTCAGCCTTAGCGGGAGTCGGTTTTAACACAGATACGCAGTATTTT.

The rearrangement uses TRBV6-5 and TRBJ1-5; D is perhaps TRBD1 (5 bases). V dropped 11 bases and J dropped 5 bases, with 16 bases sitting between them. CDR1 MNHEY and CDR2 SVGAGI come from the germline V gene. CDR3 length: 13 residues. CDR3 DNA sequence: TGTGCCGCCGCGGGGGTGTTTGATCAGCCCCAGCATTTT. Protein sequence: CAAAGVFDQPQHF.

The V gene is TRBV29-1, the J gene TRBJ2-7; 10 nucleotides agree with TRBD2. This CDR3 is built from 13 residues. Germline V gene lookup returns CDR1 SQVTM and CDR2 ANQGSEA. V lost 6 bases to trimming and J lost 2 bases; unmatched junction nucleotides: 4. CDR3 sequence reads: CSVSAGGTYEQYF. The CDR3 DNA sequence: TGCAGCGTCTCAGCGGGAGGGACCTACGAGCAGTACTTC.

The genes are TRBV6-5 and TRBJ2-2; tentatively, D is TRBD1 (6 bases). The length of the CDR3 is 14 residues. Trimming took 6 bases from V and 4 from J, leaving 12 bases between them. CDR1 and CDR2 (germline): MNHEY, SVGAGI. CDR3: CASRGAAGTGELFF. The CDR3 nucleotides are TGTGCCAGCAGGGGGGCAGCCGGCACCGGGGAGCTGTTTTTT.

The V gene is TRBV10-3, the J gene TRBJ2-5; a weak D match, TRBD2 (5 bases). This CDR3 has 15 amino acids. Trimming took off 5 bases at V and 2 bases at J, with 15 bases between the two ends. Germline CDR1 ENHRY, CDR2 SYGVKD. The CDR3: CAISQHGKGQETQYF. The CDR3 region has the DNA TGTGCCATCAGTCAACACGGGAAAGGTCAAGAGACCCAGTACTTC.

The CDR3 sequence is CASSPLGRASSYEQYF. The CDR3 bases are TGTGCCAGCTCACCACTCGGCAGGGCGAGCTCCTACGAGCAGTACTTC. The chain joins TRBV18 to TRBJ2-7, with D maybe TRBD1 (5 bases). Germline V lookup: CDR1 KGHSH, CDR2 LQKENI. The CDR3 consists of 16 residues. V was shortened by 1 base and J by 0 bases, with 13 bases between the two germline ends.

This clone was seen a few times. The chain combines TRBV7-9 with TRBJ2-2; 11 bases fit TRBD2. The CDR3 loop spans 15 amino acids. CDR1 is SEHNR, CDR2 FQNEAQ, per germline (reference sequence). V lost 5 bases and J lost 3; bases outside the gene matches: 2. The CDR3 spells CASSTGLADTGELFF. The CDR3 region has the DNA TGTGCCAGCAGCACGGGACTAGCGGACACCGGGGAGCTGTTTTTT.

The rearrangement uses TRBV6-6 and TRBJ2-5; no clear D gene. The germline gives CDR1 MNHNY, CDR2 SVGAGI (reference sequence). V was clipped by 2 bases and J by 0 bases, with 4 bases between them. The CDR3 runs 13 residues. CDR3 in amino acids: CASSYRDQETQYF. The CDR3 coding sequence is TGTGCCAGCAGTTACCGGGACCAAGAGACCCAGTACTTC.

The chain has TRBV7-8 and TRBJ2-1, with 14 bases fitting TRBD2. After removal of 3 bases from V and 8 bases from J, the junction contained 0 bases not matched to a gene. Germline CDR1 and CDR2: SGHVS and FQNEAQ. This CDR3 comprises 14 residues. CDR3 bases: TGTGCCAGCAGCTTGACTAGCGGGAGGGATGAGCAGTTCTTC. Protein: CASSLTSGRDEQFF.

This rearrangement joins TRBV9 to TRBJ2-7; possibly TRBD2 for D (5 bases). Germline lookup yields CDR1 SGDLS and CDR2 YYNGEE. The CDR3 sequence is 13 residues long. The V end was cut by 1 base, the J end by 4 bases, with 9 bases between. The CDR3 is CASSVTDSYEQYF. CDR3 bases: TGTGCCAGCAGCGTAACGGACTCTTACGAGCAGTACTTC.

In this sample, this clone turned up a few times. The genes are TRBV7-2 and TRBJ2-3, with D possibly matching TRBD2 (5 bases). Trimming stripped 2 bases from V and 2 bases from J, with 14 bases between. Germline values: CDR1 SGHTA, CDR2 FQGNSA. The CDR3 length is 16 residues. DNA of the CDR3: TGTGCCAGCAGCTTACCTCCGGGGATCTCCACAGATACGCAGTATTTT. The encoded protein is CASSLPPGISTDTQYF.

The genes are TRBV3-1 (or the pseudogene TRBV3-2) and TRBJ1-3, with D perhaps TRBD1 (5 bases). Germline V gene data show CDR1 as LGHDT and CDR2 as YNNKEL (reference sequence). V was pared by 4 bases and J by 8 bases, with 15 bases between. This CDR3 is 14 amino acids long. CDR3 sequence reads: CASSPEWGLDTIYF. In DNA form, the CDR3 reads TGTGCCAGCAGCCCCGAGTGGGGCTTAGACACCATATATTTT.

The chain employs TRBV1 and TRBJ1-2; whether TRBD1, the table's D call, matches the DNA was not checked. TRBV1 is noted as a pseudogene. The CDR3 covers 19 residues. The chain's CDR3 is CTSSQRGTKYGRRKNGYTF. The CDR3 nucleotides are TGCACCAGCAGCCAAAGGGGGACCAAATACGGGCGCCGCAAAAATGGCTACACCTTC.

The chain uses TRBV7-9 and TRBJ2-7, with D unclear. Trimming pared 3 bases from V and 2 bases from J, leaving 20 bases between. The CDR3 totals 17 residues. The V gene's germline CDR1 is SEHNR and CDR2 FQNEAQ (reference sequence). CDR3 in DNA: TGTGCCAGCAGCTTTTGGGCGCCCCCCCGTTCTACCTACGAGCAGTACTTC. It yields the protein CASSFWAPPRSTYEQYF.

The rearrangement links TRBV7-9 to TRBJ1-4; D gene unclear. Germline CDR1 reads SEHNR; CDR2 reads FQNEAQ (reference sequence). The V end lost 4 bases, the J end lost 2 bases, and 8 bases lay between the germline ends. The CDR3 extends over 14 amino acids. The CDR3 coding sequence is TGTGCCAGCAGCTCGGAGGCGACTAATGAAAAACTGTTTTTT. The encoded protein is CASSSEATNEKLFF.

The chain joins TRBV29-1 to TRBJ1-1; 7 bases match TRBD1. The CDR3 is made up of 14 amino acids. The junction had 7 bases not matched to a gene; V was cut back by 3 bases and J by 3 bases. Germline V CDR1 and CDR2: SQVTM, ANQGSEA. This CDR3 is CSVEEVRGYTEAFF. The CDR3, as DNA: TGCAGCGTTGAGGAGGTCAGGGGGTACACTGAAGCTTTCTTT. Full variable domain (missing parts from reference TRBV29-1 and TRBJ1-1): SAVISQKPSRDICQRGTSLTIQCQVDSQVTMMFWYRQQPGQSLTLIATANQGSEATYESGFVIDKFPISRPNLTFSTLTVSNMSPEDSSIYLCSVEEVRGYTEAFFGQGTRLTVV.

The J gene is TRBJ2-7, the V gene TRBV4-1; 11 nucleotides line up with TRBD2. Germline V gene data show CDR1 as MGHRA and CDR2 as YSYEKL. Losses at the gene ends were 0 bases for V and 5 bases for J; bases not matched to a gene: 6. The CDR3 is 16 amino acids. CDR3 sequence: CASSQDTSGSLNEQYF. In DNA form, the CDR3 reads TGCGCCAGCAGCCAAGATACTAGCGGGAGTTTAAACGAGCAGTACTTC.

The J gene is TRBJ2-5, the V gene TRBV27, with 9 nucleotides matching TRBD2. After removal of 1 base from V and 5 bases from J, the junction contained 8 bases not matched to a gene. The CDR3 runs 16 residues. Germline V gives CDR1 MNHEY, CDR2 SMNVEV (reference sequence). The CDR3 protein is CASSLYAGGPSETQYF. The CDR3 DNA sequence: TGTGCCAGCAGTTTATATGCGGGGGGGCCTAGTGAGACCCAGTACTTC.

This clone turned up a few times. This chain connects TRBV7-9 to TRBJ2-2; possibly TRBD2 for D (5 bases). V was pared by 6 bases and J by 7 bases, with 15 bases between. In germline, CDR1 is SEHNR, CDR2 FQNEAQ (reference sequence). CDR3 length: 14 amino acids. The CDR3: CASRTGFGGGELFF. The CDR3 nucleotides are TGTGCCAGCAGAACGGGGTTTGGCGGCGGGGAGCTGTTTTTT. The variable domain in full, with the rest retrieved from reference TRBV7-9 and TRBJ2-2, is DTGVSQNPRHKITKRGQNVTFRCDPISEHNRLYWYRQTLGQGPEFLTYFQNEAQLEKSRLLSDRFSAERPKGSFSTLEIQRTEQGDSAMYLCASRTGFGGGELFFGEGSRLTVL.

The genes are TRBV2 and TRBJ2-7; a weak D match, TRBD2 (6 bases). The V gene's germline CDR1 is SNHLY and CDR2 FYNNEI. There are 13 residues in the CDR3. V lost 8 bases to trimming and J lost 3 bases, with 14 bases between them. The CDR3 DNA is TGTGCCAGCCGGGGGACCTTCTACTACGAGCAGTACTTC. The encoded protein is CASRGTFYYEQYF.

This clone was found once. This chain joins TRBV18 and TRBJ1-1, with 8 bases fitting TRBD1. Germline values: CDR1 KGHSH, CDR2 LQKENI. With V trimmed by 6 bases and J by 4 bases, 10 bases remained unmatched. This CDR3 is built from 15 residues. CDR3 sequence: CASSDPGGKVTEAFF. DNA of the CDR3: TGTGCCAGCTCGGATCCAGGGGGCAAGGTCACTGAAGCTTTCTTT.

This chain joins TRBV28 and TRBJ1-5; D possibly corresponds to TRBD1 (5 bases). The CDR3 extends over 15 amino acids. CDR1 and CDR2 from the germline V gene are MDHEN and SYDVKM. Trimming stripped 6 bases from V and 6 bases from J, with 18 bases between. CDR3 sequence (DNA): TGTGCCAGCAGACCAGGGCCCCCCGTTGGTCAGCCCCAGCATTTT. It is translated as CASRPGPPVGQPQHF.

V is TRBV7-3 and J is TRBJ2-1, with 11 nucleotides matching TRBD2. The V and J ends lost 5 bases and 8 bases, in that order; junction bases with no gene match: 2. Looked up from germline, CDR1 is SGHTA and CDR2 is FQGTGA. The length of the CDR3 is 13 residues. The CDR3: CASSGLAGYEQFF. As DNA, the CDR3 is TGTGCCAGCAGCGGACTAGCGGGTTATGAGCAGTTCTTC. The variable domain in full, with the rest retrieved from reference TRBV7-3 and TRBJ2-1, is GAGVSQTPSNKVTEKGKYVELRCDPISGHTALYWYRQSLGQGPEFLIYFQGTGAADDSGLPNDRFFAVRPEGSVSTLKIQRTERGDSAVYLCASSGLAGYEQFFGPGTRLTVL.

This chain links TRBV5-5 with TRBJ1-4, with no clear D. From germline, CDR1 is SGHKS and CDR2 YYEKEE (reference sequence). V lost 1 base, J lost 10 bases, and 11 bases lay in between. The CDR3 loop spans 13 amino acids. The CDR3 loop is CASSLQVQVKLFF. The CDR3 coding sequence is TGTGCCAGCAGCTTGCAAGTTCAGGTAAAACTGTTTTTT.

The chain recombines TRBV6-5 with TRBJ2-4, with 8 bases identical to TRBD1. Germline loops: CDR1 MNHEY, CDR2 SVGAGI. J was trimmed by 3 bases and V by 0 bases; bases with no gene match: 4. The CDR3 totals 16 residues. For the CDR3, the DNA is TGTGCCAGCAGTTACTCGATCGGACAGGGCAAAAACATTCAGTACTTC. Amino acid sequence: CASSYSIGQGKNIQYF.